Following are 16 T cell receptor beta chains from one sample sequenced in a study of cytomegalovirus exposure and HLA in healthy donors. The study ran its PCR with 60 Vbeta and 13 Jbeta primers. Profiled with immunoSEQ multiplex PCR; TCRdb holds only in-frame clones, not every one. The table lists 120,000 or so clones, around 79% of them singletons, with 4.1% in the top ten. Specimen: PBMCs. The source of these receptors is a woman aged 40 to 50 in good health and CMV-seronegative.

The chain is built from TRBV7-9 and TRBJ1-6; a possible D gene is TRBD1 (6 bases). Germline-derived CDR1 and CDR2 are SEHNR and FQNEAQ (reference sequence). V lost 1 base, J lost 10 bases, and 14 bases lay in between. The CDR3 consists of 15 residues. CDR3 in amino acids: CASSLVTGGVSPLHF. As DNA, the CDR3 is TGTGCCAGCAGCTTAGTGACTGGGGGCGTATCACCCCTCCACTTT.

To note about this clone: The junction and the germline gene differ at one end; a read error may be behind it. The V call is TRBV7-9, the J call TRBJ2-7; a weak D match, TRBD2 (5 bases). Germline CDR1 and CDR2: SEHNR and FQNEAQ (reference sequence). The CDR3 has 11 amino acids. Here the CDR3 DNA reads TGTTCCAGCAGCTTTGAGGGCGAGCAGTACTTC. Amino acids: CSSSFEGEQYF.

The chain recombines TRBV5-1 with TRBJ2-2; 15 bases line up with TRBD2. CDR1 is SGHRS, CDR2 YFSETQ, per germline. This CDR3 has 16 amino acids. J gave up 4 bases and V 4 bases, and 2 bases lay outside the gene matches. The CDR3 here is CASSRTSGRATGELFF. CDR3 coding DNA: TGCGCCAGCAGCCGGACTAGCGGGAGGGCCACCGGGGAGCTGTTTTTT.

CDR3 protein: CASSFDRLNEKLFF. The CDR3 DNA reads TGTGCCAGCAGTTTTGACAGACTTAATGAAAAACTGTTTTTT. V is TRBV6-5 and J is TRBJ1-4; D possibly corresponds to TRBD1 (5 bases). This CDR3 has 14 amino acids. Trimming shortened V by 4 bases and J by 4 bases, and 10 bases separated the two germline ends. Germline CDR1 MNHEY, CDR2 SVGAGI.

The chain combines TRBV27 with TRBJ2-6; D ambiguous. Per germline, CDR1 MNHEY and CDR2 SMNVEV (reference sequence). This CDR3 is 14 amino acids long. Trimming left V 5 bases short and J 0 bases short, with 5 bases between. The CDR3 nucleotides read TGTGCCAGCAGTCTCCCCTCTGGGGCCAACGTCCTGACTTTC. Its protein is CASSLPSGANVLTF.

This clone occurred once. Its ends do not fully match the called genes, so a read error is possible. The chain links TRBV7-9 to TRBJ2-7; tentative D call: TRBD2 (6 bases). There are 12 residues in the CDR3. Germline CDR1 SEHNR, CDR2 FQNEAQ (reference sequence). CDR3 region: CSSSRSAGEQYF. The DNA of the CDR3 is TGTTCCAGCAGCCGGAGCGCGGGGGAGCAGTACTTC.

The chain employs TRBV6-1 and TRBJ1-5, with unresolved D. V was pared by 0 bases and J by 1 base, with 10 bases between. CDR1 and CDR2 (germline): MNHNS, SASEGT. The CDR3 has 16 residues. DNA of the CDR3: TGTGCCAGCAGTGAAGCGCGCGGGTCGAGCAATCAGCCCCAGCATTTT. It specifies CASSEARGSSNQPQHF.

This clone was picked up one time. The V gene is TRBV28, the J gene TRBJ2-2; D possibly corresponds to TRBD2 (6 bases). Deletions cut 2 bases from V and 6 bases from J, with 16 bases between. Germline V CDR1 and CDR2: MDHEN, SYDVKM. CDR3 length: 16 amino acids. The CDR3 DNA reads as TGTGCCAGCAGTTTACCGGCGGGACGGGGCCCCGGGGAGCTGTTTTTT. Amino acid sequence: CASSLPAGRGPGELFF.

The chain is built from TRBV5-1 and TRBJ2-6; D call uncertain. Per germline, CDR1 SGHRS and CDR2 YFSETQ. The CDR3 is made up of 15 amino acids. Trimming cost V 3 bases and J 2 bases, with 9 bases left between them. The CDR3 DNA sequence: TGCGCCAGCAGCTCCGAGTATGCTGGGGCCAACGTCCTGACTTTC. Its translation is CASSSEYAGANVLTF.

This clone was counted a few times. Compared with germline, one end of the junction differs, possibly owing to a read error. V gene TRBV18 combines with J gene TRBJ1-4; 8 bases align to TRBD1. The CDR3 extends over 13 amino acids. Germline V gives CDR1 KGHSH, CDR2 LQKENI. The CDR3: CASSDRGDRGLIF. The DNA for the CDR3 is TGTGCCAGCTCAGACAGGGGCGACCGGGGCCTGATTTTT.

The rearrangement uses TRBV5-6 and TRBJ2-5; 14 bases match TRBD2. V shed 4 bases and J 10 bases; nucleotides not matched to a gene: 6. This CDR3 region has 14 residues. Germline CDR1 and CDR2: SGHDT and YYEEEE. Written as DNA, the CDR3 is TGTGCCAGCAGCCTCGGGACTAGCGGGAGCAGCCAGTACTTC. Encoded protein: CASSLGTSGSSQYF.

V and J are TRBV5-1 and TRBJ2-5, with 13 bases matching TRBD2. The CDR3 runs 18 residues. CDR1 and CDR2 from the germline V gene are SGHRS and YFSETQ. V was pared by 3 bases and J by 2 bases, with 10 bases of the junction left unmatched. The CDR3 spells CASSYSGTSGIKQETQYF. The CDR3 DNA is TGCGCCAGCAGCTACTCCGGGACTAGCGGGATTAAACAAGAGACCCAGTACTTC.

This clone was found once. The chain carries TRBV5-5 and TRBJ1-1; D gene uncertain. Trimming stripped 3 bases from V and 3 bases from J, with 12 bases between. The length of the CDR3 is 14 residues. CDR1 SGHKS and CDR2 YYEKEE come from the germline V gene (reference sequence). The CDR3 sequence: CASSSGSGDTEAFF. CDR3 bases: TGTGCCAGCAGCTCGGGATCCGGGGACACTGAAGCTTTCTTT.

This clone was detected only a few times. The V and J genes are TRBV2 and TRBJ2-3; 8 bases align to TRBD2. V lost 7 bases, J lost 2 bases, and 2 bases stayed unmatched. This CDR3 is built from 13 residues. CDR1 is SNHLY and CDR2 is FYNNEI in the germline V gene. CDR3 residues: CASTGLATDTQYF. The CDR3 DNA reads as TGTGCCAGCACAGGACTAGCCACAGATACGCAGTATTTT.

There are a few counts of this clone. For the CDR3, the DNA is TGCGCCAGCAGCCGACAGACCACCGGGACAAACCAAGAGACCCAGTACTTC. Amino acid sequence: CASSRQTTGTNQETQYF. V gene TRBV4-1 combines with J gene TRBJ2-5, with a tentative D call TRBD1 (6 bases). Looked up from germline, CDR1 is MGHRA and CDR2 is YSYEKL. V dropped 4 bases and J dropped 0 bases, with 18 bases sitting between them. There are 17 residues in the CDR3.

The V gene is TRBV5-3, the J gene TRBJ1-2, with 8 bases aligning to TRBD1. TRBV5-3 is recorded as an ORF, its role being uncertain. With 5 bases clipped from V and 0 bases from J, the junction kept 3 bases outside the gene matches. The CDR3 contains 14 residues. In nucleotides, the CDR3 is TGTGCCAGAAGAGTGGACAGGGCTAACTATGGCTACACCTTC. As protein: CARRVDRANYGYTF.